A selection of T cell receptor beta chains follows, all from one sample in a study of blood T cell repertoires in COVID-19. The table came from immunoSEQ multiplex PCR; TCRdb's copy has only in-frame clones and leaves some out. The sample carries roughly 420,000 clones, approximately 90% recorded once. The sample comprised PBMCs or T cells enriched from blood (not recorded which). Receptors originate from a woman between 25 and 40 years old with acute COVID-19. The CDR3 runs from the conserved cysteine through the conserved F or W. The D gene is left open where the match is weak. Size is stated for part of the rows, as once, few or many counts, or as a class when the clone is expanded.

clone_size: .; v_call: TRBV5-1; j_call: TRBJ2-1; d_call: .; cdr3_nt: TGCGCCAGCAGCTTTACCGGGACAGAGCAGTTCTTC; cdr3_aa: CASSFTGTEQFF
clone_size: .; v_call: TRBV24-1; j_call: TRBJ2-1; d_call: TRBD1; cdr3_nt: TGTGCCACCAGTGATTCGGGGTCCGGGACAGGGGGGTACAATGAGCAGTTCTTC; cdr3_aa: CATSDSGSGTGGYNEQFF
clone_size: .; v_call: TRBV5-6; j_call: TRBJ2-7; d_call: .; cdr3_nt: TGTGCCAGCAGCACCCAGGTAGAATACGAGCAGTACTTC; cdr3_aa: CASSTQVEYEQYF
clone_size: .; v_call: TRBV24-1; j_call: TRBJ2-3; d_call: TRBD2; cdr3_nt: TGTGCCACCACCGGGACTAGCGGTACGCAGTATTTT; cdr3_aa: CATTGTSGTQYF
clone_size: .; v_call: TRBV7-3; j_call: TRBJ2-4; d_call: .; cdr3_nt: TGTGCCAGCAGCCCTAGCGCCGACAGGGTCAAAAACATTCAGTACTTC; cdr3_aa: CASSPSADRVKNIQYF
clone_size: .; v_call: TRBV27; j_call: TRBJ2-7; d_call: TRBD2; cdr3_nt: TGTGCCAGCAGGTTAGCGGGGGGAATCGAGCAGTACTTC; cdr3_aa: CASRLAGGIEQYF
clone_size: .; v_call: TRBV10-3; j_call: TRBJ1-1; d_call: TRBD1; cdr3_nt: TGTGCCATCAGTGAGTCGGGACAGTCGACAGCTTTCTTT; cdr3_aa: CAISESGQSTAFF
clone_size: .; v_call: TRBV28; j_call: TRBJ1-4; d_call: .; cdr3_nt: TGTGCCAGCAGTTTAGTGGCAGCAACTAATGAAAAACTGTTTTTT; cdr3_aa: CASSLVAATNEKLFF
clone_size: .; v_call: TRBV2; j_call: TRBJ2-2; d_call: .; cdr3_nt: TGTGCCATGACAGCGATGAACACCGGGGAGCTGTTTTTT; cdr3_aa: CAMTAMNTGELFF
clone_size: .; v_call: TRBV5-6; j_call: TRBJ1-1; d_call: TRBD1; cdr3_nt: TGTGCCAGCAGTATACCGGGACAGGGGGCGCCGGGCACTGAAGCTTTCTTT; cdr3_aa: CASSIPGQGAPGTEAFF
clone_size: .; v_call: TRBV2; j_call: TRBJ2-7; d_call: .; cdr3_nt: TGTGCCAGCAGTGAACAGGGGAAAGTAAACTACGAGCAGTACTTC; cdr3_aa: CASSEQGKVNYEQYF
clone_size: .; v_call: TRBV24-1; j_call: TRBJ1-2; d_call: TRBD1; cdr3_nt: TGTGCCACCAGTGACCATGACAGGGGTGACGGCTACACCTTC; cdr3_aa: CATSDHDRGDGYTF
clone_size: .; v_call: TRBV7-2; j_call: TRBJ1-5; d_call: TRBD1; cdr3_nt: TGTGCCAGCGAGCCAGGGGGCGCGTCGGGCAATCAGCCCCAGCATTTT; cdr3_aa: CASEPGGASGNQPQHF
clone_size: .; v_call: TRBV11-2; j_call: TRBJ1-2; d_call: .; cdr3_nt: TGTGCCAGCAGCTTAGTTGAGGGCTATGGCTACACCTTC; cdr3_aa: CASSLVEGYGYTF
clone_size: .; v_call: TRBV7-3; j_call: TRBJ2-3; d_call: .; cdr3_nt: TGTGCCAGCAGCTTCTCGGGGGGCTTTATAGATACGCAGTATTTT; cdr3_aa: CASSFSGGFIDTQYF
clone_size: few; v_call: TRBV7-3; j_call: TRBJ2-1; d_call: TRBD2; cdr3_nt: TGTGCCAGCAGCTTTGGGACTAGCGGGGGCTACAATGAGCAGTTCTTC; cdr3_aa: CASSFGTSGGYNEQFF
clone_size: .; v_call: TRBV19; j_call: TRBJ1-4; d_call: TRBD1; cdr3_nt: TGTGCCAGTCAGGACAGGGGTTCCGAAAAACTGTTTTTT; cdr3_aa: CASQDRGSEKLFF
clone_size: .; v_call: TRBV18; j_call: TRBJ2-3; d_call: .; cdr3_nt: TGTGCCAGCTCAAACACAGGGGAGGCAGATACGCAGTATTTT; cdr3_aa: CASSNTGEADTQYF
clone_size: .; v_call: TRBV5-1; j_call: TRBJ1-2; d_call: .; cdr3_nt: TGCGCCAGCAGCTTGGCGATCCCCCAGGGGCGCTATGGCTACACCTTC; cdr3_aa: CASSLAIPQGRYGYTF
clone_size: .; v_call: TRBV19; j_call: TRBJ2-1; d_call: TRBD2; cdr3_nt: TGTGCCAGTAGTCTACCGGGGGGGCTATACAATGAGCAGTTCTTC; cdr3_aa: CASSLPGGLYNEQFF
clone_size: .; v_call: TRBV6-5; j_call: TRBJ1-2; d_call: TRBD1; cdr3_nt: TGTGCCAGCACCCCGGACAGGGACTATGGCTACACCTTC; cdr3_aa: CASTPDRDYGYTF
clone_size: .; v_call: TRBV5-1; j_call: TRBJ2-1; d_call: .; cdr3_nt: TGCGCCAGCAACCTTCGAGGGGGCAATGAGCAGTTCTTC; cdr3_aa: CASNLRGGNEQFF
clone_size: .; v_call: TRBV27; j_call: TRBJ1-5; d_call: TRBD1; cdr3_nt: TGTGCCTCCGGGGACAGGGGTACTCAGCCCCAGCATTTT; cdr3_aa: CASGDRGTQPQHF
clone_size: few; v_call: TRBV7-8; j_call: TRBJ2-7; d_call: .; cdr3_nt: TGTGCCAGCAGCTTAAGTCTAGCGTTCTCCTACGAGCAGTACTTC; cdr3_aa: CASSLSLAFSYEQYF
clone_size: .; v_call: TRBV4-1; j_call: TRBJ1-5; d_call: .; cdr3_nt: TGCGCCAGCAGCCAAGATCGGGGAGGTGGCAATCAGCCCCAGCATTTT; cdr3_aa: CASSQDRGGGNQPQHF
clone_size: .; v_call: TRBV10-1; j_call: TRBJ2-3; d_call: .; cdr3_nt: TGCGCCAGCAGTGAGTCTGTGGGGGGGGCCGGAGATACGCAGTATTTT; cdr3_aa: CASSESVGGAGDTQYF
clone_size: .; v_call: TRBV5-6; j_call: TRBJ2-1; d_call: TRBD2; cdr3_nt: TGTGCCACTAGCGGGGTCAGCTCCTACAATGAGCAGTTCTTC; cdr3_aa: CATSGVSSYNEQFF
clone_size: once; v_call: TRBV3-1/TRBV3-2; j_call: TRBJ1-3; d_call: .; cdr3_nt: TGTGCCAGCAGCCAAGCCGAGGGAAACACCATATATTTT; cdr3_aa: CASSQAEGNTIYF
clone_size: .; v_call: TRBV2; j_call: TRBJ2-2; d_call: .; cdr3_nt: TGTGCCAGCAGTGAAGATCTAGCCCTGCTGTTTTTT; cdr3_aa: CASSEDLALLFF
clone_size: .; v_call: TRBV5-4; j_call: TRBJ1-2; d_call: TRBD1; cdr3_nt: TGTGCCAGCAGCTTGCCAGGGGGCGGTGGCTACACCTTC; cdr3_aa: CASSLPGGGGYTF
clone_size: .; v_call: TRBV2; j_call: TRBJ2-2; d_call: TRBD2; cdr3_nt: TGTGCCAGTCTAGCGGTGGTAATCGGGGAGCTGTTTTTT; cdr3_aa: CASLAVVIGELFF
clone_size: once; v_call: TRBV24-1; j_call: TRBJ1-5; d_call: TRBD1; cdr3_nt: TGTGCCACCAGTGATTCTCGACAGGGAGAGAATCAGCCCCAGCATTTT; cdr3_aa: CATSDSRQGENQPQHF
clone_size: .; v_call: TRBV12-3/TRBV12-4; j_call: TRBJ2-1; d_call: TRBD1; cdr3_nt: TGTGCCAGCGGAAGGACAGGGAACAATGAGCAGTTCTTC; cdr3_aa: CASGRTGNNEQFF
clone_size: .; v_call: TRBV5-1; j_call: TRBJ1-1; d_call: TRBD1; cdr3_nt: TGCGCCAGCAGCCAATTGGGACAGGCGGCGATGGAAGCTTTCTTT; cdr3_aa: CASSQLGQAAMEAFF
clone_size: .; v_call: TRBV4-3; j_call: TRBJ1-5; d_call: .; cdr3_nt: TGCGCCAGCAGCTACAGGGTTAATCAGCCCCAGCATTTT; cdr3_aa: CASSYRVNQPQHF
clone_size: .; v_call: TRBV5-8; j_call: TRBJ2-5; d_call: TRBD1; cdr3_nt: TGTGCCAGCAGCTTGTTCGTTGGACAGGGGCAAGAGACCCAGTACTTC; cdr3_aa: CASSLFVGQGQETQYF
clone_size: .; v_call: TRBV27; j_call: TRBJ1-6; d_call: .; cdr3_nt: TGTGCCAGCAGTTTCTTACAGACCTATAATTCACCCCTCCACTTT; cdr3_aa: CASSFLQTYNSPLHF
clone_size: .; v_call: TRBV7-9; j_call: TRBJ1-4; d_call: TRBD1; cdr3_nt: TGTGCCAGCAGCTCCTCTACACAGGGGTTACATGAAAAACTGTTTTTT; cdr3_aa: CASSSSTQGLHEKLFF
clone_size: once; v_call: TRBV29-1; j_call: TRBJ2-7; d_call: TRBD2; cdr3_nt: TGCAGCGTTCATCAGGGAGGGCATTACGAGCAGTACTTC; cdr3_aa: CSVHQGGHYEQYF
clone_size: .; v_call: TRBV5-6; j_call: TRBJ2-1; d_call: TRBD1; cdr3_nt: TGTGCCAGCAGCTCAGGGACAGGGATTTCGAATGAGCAGTTCTTC; cdr3_aa: CASSSGTGISNEQFF
clone_size: few; v_call: TRBV24-1; j_call: TRBJ2-3; d_call: TRBD2; cdr3_nt: TGTGCCACCAGTGCGCGGGGGGGCACAGATACGCAGTATTTT; cdr3_aa: CATSARGGTDTQYF
clone_size: .; v_call: TRBV7-9; j_call: TRBJ2-7; d_call: TRBD1; cdr3_nt: TGTGCCAGCAGCCGTACAGGGGCTGAAACTAACGAGCAGTACTTC; cdr3_aa: CASSRTGAETNEQYF